The rows below give T cell receptor beta chains drawn from one sample of a study of human T cells and chemical hapten exposure. One entry per CDR3 protein results from TCRdb running MiXCR on the RACE reads. Here the sample spans about 79,000 distinct CDR3 sequences, about 9% being singletons. Sequenced input: whole blood. These receptors were collected from a male donor in good health. Some clones in this sample may be carry-over from other donors' samples. Each CDR3 is given with its conserved first and last residue. A D gene is named only where the DNA matches it firmly. Size tells how often a clone was seen (once, few, many) or the class of an expanded clone, and some rows leave it out.

D gene | J gene | V gene | clone size | CDR3 DNA | CDR3 protein
NA | TRBJ2-3 | TRBV4-1 | many | TGCGCCAGCAGCCACAATCCACCGTGGGGGACAGATACGCAGTATTTT | CASSHNPPWGTDTQYF
NA | TRBJ1-1 | TRBV6-5 | many | TGTGCCAGCAGTCGAGACAATGAAGCTTTCTTT | CASSRDNEAFF
TRBD1 | TRBJ1-1 | TRBV6-6 | NA | TGTGCCAGCAGCAGGGACAGGGGGGAGAACACTGAAGCTTTCTTT | CASSRDRGENTEAFF
NA | TRBJ2-3 | TRBV12-3/TRBV12-4 | once | TGTGCCAGCAGTTTAGCGGAGCGGCGGAACACAGATACGCAGTATTTT | CASSLAERRNTDTQYF
TRBD1 | TRBJ1-6 | TRBV6-5 | few | TGTGCCAGCAGTGAGGGACAGGGGGCAAGTTCACCCCTCCACTTT | CASSEGQGASSPLHF
NA | TRBJ2-1 | TRBV29-1 | NA | TGCAGCGTGGGAACTAGTGTTCGGTTCTTC | CSVGTSVRFF
NA | TRBJ2-7 | TRBV6-5 | few | TGTGCCAGCAGTTACTCGACCCCCAGTTACGAGCAGTACTTC | CASSYSTPSYEQYF
TRBD2 | TRBJ2-7 | TRBV20-1 | NA | TGCAGTGCTGAAAGGAGCGGGGGGGACGAGCAGCACTTC | CSAERSGGDEQHF
TRBD1 | TRBJ2-7 | TRBV6-6 | few | TGTGCCAGCAGTTACTCGGACAGGGCAGGGGAGCAGTACTTC | CASSYSDRAGEQYF
NA | TRBJ2-7 | TRBV20-1 | NA | TGCAGTGCTAGAGGAGGTAACCGGGACGCCTACGAGCAGTACTTC | CSARGGNRDAYEQYF
NA | TRBJ2-1 | TRBV19 | many | TGTGCCAGTAGTATTACGTCGGGAGCATACAATGAGCAGTTCTTC | CASSITSGAYNEQFF
TRBD2 | TRBJ2-3 | TRBV27 | few | TGTGCCAGCAGTCCGAGGACTAGCGGGCCTGTCACAGATACGCAGTATTTT | CASSPRTSGPVTDTQYF
NA | TRBJ1-5 | TRBV28 | many | TGTGCCAGCAGCATTAATCAGCCCCAGCATTTT | CASSINQPQHF
NA | TRBJ2-7 | TRBV7-9 | few | TGTGCCAGCAGCTTACCATTAGGGGCAGGCAGAAGCTCCTACGAGCAGTACTTC | CASSLPLGAGRSSYEQYF
NA | TRBJ1-1 | TRBV5-1 | NA | TGCGCCAGCAGCCCCGAAACGGGGAGGACTGAAGCTTTCTTT | CASSPETGRTEAFF
TRBD2 | TRBJ2-5 | TRBV25-1 | many | TGTGCCAGCAGTCTTCGACTAGCGGGCCAAGAGACCCAGTACTTC | CASSLRLAGQETQYF
TRBD1 | TRBJ2-3 | TRBV7-9 | NA | TGTGCCAGCAGCTCCCACAGGGGGGGCACAGATACGCAGTATTTT | CASSSHRGGTDTQYF
NA | TRBJ2-3 | TRBV2 | many | TGTGCCAGCAGTGAAGCGCCACACAGCCTCACAGATACGCAGTATTTT | CASSEAPHSLTDTQYF
NA | TRBJ2-7 | TRBV12-3/TRBV12-4 | NA | TGTGCCAGCAGGGGGGAAAACTACGAGCAGTACTTC | CASRGENYEQYF
NA | TRBJ1-1 | TRBV5-1 | few | TGCGCCAGCAGCCCGGGGGTCCAGAACACTGAAGCTTTCTTT | CASSPGVQNTEAFF
NA | TRBJ2-7 | TRBV18 | many | TGTGCCAGCTCACCACCGGGAGGTGACGCATCCTACGAGCAGTACTTC | CASSPPGGDASYEQYF
NA | TRBJ1-2 | TRBV5-1 | NA | TGCGCCAGCAGCCAGGGTCCTAACTATGGCTACACCTTC | CASSQGPNYGYTF
NA | TRBJ1-5 | TRBV27 | few | TGTGCCAGCAGTTTGGGGGGGGGAAGTCAGCCCCAGCATTTT | CASSLGGGSQPQHF
NA | TRBJ1-3 | TRBV12-3/TRBV12-4 | NA | TGTGCCAGCAGTCCCAGGCCCTCTGGAAACACCATATATTTT | CASSPRPSGNTIYF
TRBD1 | TRBJ1-1 | TRBV6-5 | few | TGTGCCAGCAGTATTACAGGGGACACTGAAGCTTTCTTT | CASSITGDTEAFF
NA | TRBJ2-3 | TRBV6-1 | few | TGTGCCAGCAGTGCCTTGACAGGAGTCGGGACAGATACGCAGTATTTT | CASSALTGVGTDTQYF
NA | TRBJ1-1 | TRBV6-5 | few | TGTGCCAGCATTGATGGACAGAAAGCTTTCTTT | CASIDGQKAFF
NA | TRBJ1-1 | TRBV29-1 | NA | TGCAGCGCCGTGCCCCATTTGGACACTGAAGCTTTCTTT | CSAVPHLDTEAFF
NA | TRBJ1-5 | TRBV11-2 | NA | TGTGCCAGCAGCTCAGGCCGGGGGGCCTATCAGCCCCAGCATTTT | CASSSGRGAYQPQHF
NA | TRBJ2-4 | TRBV6-1 | many | TGTGCCAGCGTAAAGGATGCCAAAAACATTCAGTACTTC | CASVKDAKNIQYF
NA | TRBJ2-3 | TRBV3-1 | NA | TGTGCCAGCAGCCAGGACCCGACAGATACGCAGTATTTT | CASSQDPTDTQYF
NA | TRBJ1-3 | TRBV28 | NA | TGTGCCAGCAGATACTCCGGGACCGCGGCTAACACCATATATTTT | CASRYSGTAANTIYF
NA | TRBJ2-2 | TRBV29-1 | many | TGCAGCGTTGAAGAGGGACTGGTCACCGGGGAGCTGTTTTTT | CSVEEGLVTGELFF
TRBD1 | TRBJ2-1 | TRBV20-1 | few | TGCAGTGCTCTCTCAGGGGGTGTTGAGCAGTTCTTC | CSALSGGVEQFF
NA | TRBJ2-5 | TRBV7-2 | NA | TGTGCCAGCAGCTCCCCGAACAGGGCTCGGGGGACCCAGTACTTC | CASSSPNRARGTQYF
TRBD2 | TRBJ2-3 | TRBV11-2 | many | TGTGCCAGCAGCTTAGAAGGCCTAGCGGGATCAGATACGCAGTATTTT | CASSLEGLAGSDTQYF
TRBD1 | TRBJ2-7 | TRBV4-1 | many | TGCGCCAGCAGCCCTCCTCCCAAGAGGGGACAGACACCCTACGAGCAGTACTTC | CASSPPPKRGQTPYEQYF
NA | TRBJ2-5 | TRBV6-5 | few | TGTGCCAGCAGTCGAACCGGCGACACCAAAGAGACCCAGTACTTC | CASSRTGDTKETQYF
TRBD1 | TRBJ1-1 | TRBV7-9 | few | TGTGCCAGCAGCCCCCGGACAGGGAAGAGGTCGGAGGGCACTGAAGCTTTCTTT | CASSPRTGKRSEGTEAFF
TRBD2 | TRBJ2-1 | TRBV5-1 | few | TGCGCCAGCAGCACAAAACTAGCGGGAGGTTCCAATGAGCAGTTCTTC | CASSTKLAGGSNEQFF
NA | TRBJ1-1 | TRBV25-1 | many | TGTGCCAGCAGTGGGGGAGGCACTGAAGCTTTCTTT | CASSGGGTEAFF
NA | TRBJ2-1 | TRBV7-9 | few | TGTGCCAGCAGCTTAAGACAGCATCCTCTCAATGAGCAGTTCTTC | CASSLRQHPLNEQFF
NA | TRBJ1-2 | TRBV29-1 | many | TGCAGCGCTGAATGGGGCAAGGGCTACACCTTC | CSAEWGKGYTF
TRBD2 | TRBJ2-3 | TRBV20-1 | many | TGCAGTGCTAGCTACGGCGCTAGCGGGGGGGCAGATACGCAGTATTTT | CSASYGASGGADTQYF
NA | TRBJ2-1 | TRBV7-9 | few | TGTGCCAGCAGATTTGGGCCCACAAGTGAGCAGTTCTTC | CASRFGPTSEQFF
NA | TRBJ2-3 | TRBV15 | few | TGTGCCACCAGCAGAGATGGGGCAGATACGCAGTATTTT | CATSRDGADTQYF
TRBD1 | TRBJ2-3 | TRBV6-2/TRBV6-3 | many | TGTGCCAGCAGTTATCGACAGGGGACCACAGATACGCAGTATTTT | CASSYRQGTTDTQYF
NA | TRBJ2-7 | TRBV20-1 | few | TGCAGTGCTAGCCCACGGACATACTACGAGCAGTACTTC | CSASPRTYYEQYF
TRBD2 | TRBJ2-7 | TRBV6-1 | once | TGTGCCAGCAGTGACCGGGACTACCACTACGAGCAGTACTTC | CASSDRDYHYEQYF
NA | TRBJ1-2 | TRBV7-9 | NA | TGTGCCAGCAGCTTGCCCTCTGGCACCAGCAACTATGGCTACACCTTC | CASSLPSGTSNYGYTF